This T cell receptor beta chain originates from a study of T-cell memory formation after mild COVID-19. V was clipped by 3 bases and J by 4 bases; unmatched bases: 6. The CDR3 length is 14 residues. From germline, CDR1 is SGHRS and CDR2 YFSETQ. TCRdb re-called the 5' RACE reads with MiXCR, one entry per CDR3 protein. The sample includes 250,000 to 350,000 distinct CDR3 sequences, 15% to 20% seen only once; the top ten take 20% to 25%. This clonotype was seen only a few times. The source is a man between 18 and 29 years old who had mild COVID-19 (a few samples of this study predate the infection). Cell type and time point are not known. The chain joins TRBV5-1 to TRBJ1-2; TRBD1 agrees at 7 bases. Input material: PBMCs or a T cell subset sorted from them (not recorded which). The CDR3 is CASSSGQTRYGYTF. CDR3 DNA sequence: TGCGCCAGCAGCTCGGGACAGACTCGCTATGGCTACACCTTC.